This TCR beta chain was sequenced in a study of blood T cell repertoires in COVID-19. Background on the study: Sources were T cells, B-cell-depleted T cells, or PBMCs; the material itself was cDNA or gDNA.

Profiled with immunoSEQ multiplex PCR; TCRdb holds only in-frame clones, not every one. The table includes under 300,000 clones, roughly 93% detected once. From germline, CDR1 is LNHDA and CDR2 SQIVND (reference sequence). The CDR3 is 15 residues long. The V end lost 6 bases, the J end lost 6 bases, and 17 bases lay between the germline ends. The chain combines TRBV19 with TRBJ1-4; maybe TRBD1 (6 bases). The sequence derives from a woman between 40 and 55 years old with acute COVID-19. Sequencing was performed on PBMCs or T cells enriched from blood (not recorded which). The CDR3 DNA sequence: TGTGCCAGTAGCTCAAGAGGGACAAGGGATGAAAAACTGTTTTTT. Protein sequence: CASSSRGTRDEKLFF.